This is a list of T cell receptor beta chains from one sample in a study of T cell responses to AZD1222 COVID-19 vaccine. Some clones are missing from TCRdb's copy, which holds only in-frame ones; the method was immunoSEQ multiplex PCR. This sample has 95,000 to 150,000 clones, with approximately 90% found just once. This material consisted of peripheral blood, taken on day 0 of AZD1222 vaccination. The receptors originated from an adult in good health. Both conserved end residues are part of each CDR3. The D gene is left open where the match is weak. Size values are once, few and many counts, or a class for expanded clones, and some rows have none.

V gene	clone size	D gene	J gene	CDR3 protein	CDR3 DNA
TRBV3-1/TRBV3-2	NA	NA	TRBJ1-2	CASSQEGNYGYTF	TGTGCCAGCAGCCAAGAGGGTAACTATGGCTACACCTTC
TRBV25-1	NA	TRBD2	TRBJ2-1	CASSEWGTSGGNEQFF	TGTGCCAGCAGTGAATGGGGGACTAGCGGGGGCAATGAGCAGTTCTTC
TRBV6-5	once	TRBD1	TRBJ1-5	CASSFGQGGQPQHF	TGTGCCAGCAGTTTCGGACAGGGAGGACAGCCCCAGCATTTT
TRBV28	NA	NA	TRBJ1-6	CASSFRAGTYSPLHF	TGTGCCAGCAGTTTTCGGGCAGGGACGTATTCACCCCTCCACTTT
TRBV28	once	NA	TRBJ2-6	CASSLAAGGGANVLTF	TGTGCCAGCAGTTTGGCAGCTGGTGGTGGGGCCAACGTCCTGACTTTC
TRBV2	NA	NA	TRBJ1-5	CASRGKQGYQPQHF	TGTGCCAGCAGGGGGAAACAGGGCTATCAGCCCCAGCATTTT
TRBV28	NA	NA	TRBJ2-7	CASSLEFYEQYF	TGTGCCAGCAGTTTGGAATTCTACGAGCAGTACTTC
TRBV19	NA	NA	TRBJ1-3	CASSILGRSSGNTIYF	TGTGCCAGTAGTATACTGGGCAGGAGCTCTGGAAACACCATATATTTT
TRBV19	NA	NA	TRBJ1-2	CASSIGDRSSNYGYTF	TGTGCCAGTAGTATAGGGGACCGATCCTCTAACTATGGCTACACCTTC
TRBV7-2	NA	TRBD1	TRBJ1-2	CASSHAGGTNYGYTF	TGTGCCAGCAGCCACGCAGGGGGGACTAACTATGGCTACACCTTC
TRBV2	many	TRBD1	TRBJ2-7	CASSEAGTGGEQYF	TGTGCCAGCAGTGAAGCCGGGACAGGTGGCGAGCAGTACTTC
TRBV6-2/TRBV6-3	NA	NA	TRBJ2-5	CASSYSSRQETQYF	TGTGCCAGCAGTTACTCGTCCAGACAAGAGACCCAGTACTTC
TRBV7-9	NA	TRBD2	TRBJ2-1	CASSSSGGLSYNEQFF	TGTGCCAGCAGTTCTAGCGGGGGTCTTTCCTACAATGAGCAGTTCTTC
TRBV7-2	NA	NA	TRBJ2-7	CASSLAADSSYEQYF	TGTGCCAGCAGCTTAGCGGCCGACAGTTCCTACGAGCAGTACTTC
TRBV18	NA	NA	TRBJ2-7	CASSPGRNYYEQYF	TGTGCCAGCTCACCAGGACGAAACTACTACGAGCAGTACTTC
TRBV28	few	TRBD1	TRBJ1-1	CASPNKQGGFTAAFF	TGTGCCAGCCCGAACAAACAGGGGGGTTTTACGGCAGCTTTCTTT
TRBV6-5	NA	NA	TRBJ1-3	CASSYSSPSGNTIYF	TGTGCCAGCAGTTACTCTTCTCCGAGTGGAAACACCATATATTTT
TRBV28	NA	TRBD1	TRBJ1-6	CASSRTGVYSPLHF	TGTGCCAGCAGCAGGACAGGGGTTTATTCACCCCTCCACTTT
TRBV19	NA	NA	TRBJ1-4	CASSIGSGRAEKLFF	TGTGCCAGTAGTATAGGGTCCGGCAGAGCCGAAAAACTGTTTTTT
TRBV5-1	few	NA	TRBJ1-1	CASSSGGRNTEAFF	TGCGCCAGCAGCTCGGGGGGGCGGAACACTGAAGCTTTCTTT
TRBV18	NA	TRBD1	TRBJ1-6	CASSGDRENSPLHF	TGTGCCAGCTCGGGGGACAGGGAAAATTCACCCCTCCACTTT
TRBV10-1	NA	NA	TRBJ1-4	CASSRGLNEKLFF	TGCGCCAGCAGTCGGGGTCTTAATGAAAAACTGTTTTTT
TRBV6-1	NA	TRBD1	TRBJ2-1	CASSEMGTESYNEQFF	TGTGCCAGCAGTGAGATGGGGACAGAGTCCTACAATGAGCAGTTCTTC
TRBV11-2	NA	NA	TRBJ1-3	CASSLQANGNTIYF	TGTGCCAGCAGCTTGCAGGCGAATGGAAACACCATATATTTT
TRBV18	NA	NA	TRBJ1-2	CASSQNYGYTF	TGTGCCAGCTCACAAAACTATGGCTACACCTTC
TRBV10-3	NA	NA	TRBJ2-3	CAISESSAGADTQYF	TGTGCCATCAGTGAGTCTAGCGCCGGCGCAGATACGCAGTATTTT
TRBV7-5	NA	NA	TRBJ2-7	CVRSRTGGRYEQYF	TGTGTCAGAAGCCGGACAGGGGGCCGCTACGAGCAGTACTTC
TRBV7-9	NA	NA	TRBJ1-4	CASSIGWGSDEKLFF	TGTGCCAGCAGTATCGGGTGGGGGTCGGATGAAAAACTGTTTTTT
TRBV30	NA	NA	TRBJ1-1	CAWKRGNTEAFF	TGTGCCTGGAAAAGGGGGAACACTGAAGCTTTCTTT
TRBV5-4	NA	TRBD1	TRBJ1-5	CASSRTGNVQPQHF	TGTGCCAGCAGCCGGACAGGGAACGTTCAGCCCCAGCATTTT
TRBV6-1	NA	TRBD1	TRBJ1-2	CASSEAATGAANYGYTF	TGTGCCAGCAGTGAAGCGGCTACAGGGGCAGCTAACTATGGCTACACCTTC
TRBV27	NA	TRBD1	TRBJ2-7	CASSFSPLDRGFGYEQYF	TGTGCCAGCAGTTTCTCACCCCTGGACAGGGGATTTGGCTACGAGCAGTACTTC
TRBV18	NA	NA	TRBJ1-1	CASAPGGRREAFF	TGTGCCAGCGCACCGGGGGGGAGGCGGGAAGCTTTCTTT
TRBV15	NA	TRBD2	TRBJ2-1	CATSRVYGLAEDNEQFF	TGTGCCACCAGCAGAGTTTACGGGCTAGCGGAAGACAATGAGCAGTTCTTC
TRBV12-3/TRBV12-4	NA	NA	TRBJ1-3	CASSTKNTIYF	TGTGCCAGTTCCACCAAGAACACCATATATTTT
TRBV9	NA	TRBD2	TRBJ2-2	CASSPPGSGRTGELFF	TGTGCCAGCAGCCCCCCTGGTAGCGGGAGGACCGGGGAGCTGTTTTTT
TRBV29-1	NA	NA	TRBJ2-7	CSVTLLISYEQYF	TGCAGCGTGACCCTTCTTATCTCCTACGAGCAGTACTTC
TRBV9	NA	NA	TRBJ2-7	CASSVAGTPVEYF	TGTGCCAGCAGCGTAGCTGGGACCCCCGTCGAGTACTTC
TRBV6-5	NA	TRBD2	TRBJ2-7	CASSYLTSGRAHEQYF	TGTGCCAGCAGTTACTTGACTAGCGGGAGGGCCCACGAGCAGTACTTC
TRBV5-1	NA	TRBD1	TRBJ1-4	CASSSRGENEKLFF	TGCGCCAGCAGCTCCAGGGGGGAGAATGAAAAACTGTTTTTT